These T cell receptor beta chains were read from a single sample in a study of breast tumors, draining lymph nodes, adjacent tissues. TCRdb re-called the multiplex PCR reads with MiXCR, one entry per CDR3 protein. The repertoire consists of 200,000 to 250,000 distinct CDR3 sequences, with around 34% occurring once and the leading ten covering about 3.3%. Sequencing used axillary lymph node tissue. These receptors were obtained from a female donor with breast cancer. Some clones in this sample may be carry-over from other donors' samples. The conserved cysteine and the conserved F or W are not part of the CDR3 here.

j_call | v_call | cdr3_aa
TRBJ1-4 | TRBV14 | ASSVETLRGANEKLF
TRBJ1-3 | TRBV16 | ASSQGALSGNTIY
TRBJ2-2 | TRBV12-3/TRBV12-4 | ASSRTQGDTGELF
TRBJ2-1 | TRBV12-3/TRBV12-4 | ASSFGGARNEQS
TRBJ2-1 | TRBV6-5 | ASRGGSDYNEQF
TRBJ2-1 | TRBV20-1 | SAREQRGSYNEQF
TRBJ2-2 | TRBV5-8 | ASSKTSGSVTGELF
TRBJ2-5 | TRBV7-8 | ASSSGLVGRGPQETQY
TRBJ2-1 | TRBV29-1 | SVDSRPSGKDEQF
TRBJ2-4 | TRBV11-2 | ASSYSGLAKNIQY
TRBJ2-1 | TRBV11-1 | ASSLDLGGSAVEQF
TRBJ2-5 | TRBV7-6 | ASSPTVRGETQY
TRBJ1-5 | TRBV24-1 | ATSRLSSSNQPQH
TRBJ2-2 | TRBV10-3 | AITDRVGELF
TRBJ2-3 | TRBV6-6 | ASSYGTSGSRADTQY
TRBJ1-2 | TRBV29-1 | SVEYPGQRQNYGYT
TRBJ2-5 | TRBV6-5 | ASSHSGGPETQY
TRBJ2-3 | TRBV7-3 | ASSLIKGQGTDTQY
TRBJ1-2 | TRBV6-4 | ASSDSPSRGDGYT
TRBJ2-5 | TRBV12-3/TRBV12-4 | ASTGGGAVQETQY
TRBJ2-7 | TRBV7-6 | ASSLGASTLYEQY
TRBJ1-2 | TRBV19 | ASGGGAGRTLYGYT
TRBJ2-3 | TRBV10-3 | AISDPFKPGQGLDTQY
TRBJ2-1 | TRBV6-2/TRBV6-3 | ASSSSSYNEQF
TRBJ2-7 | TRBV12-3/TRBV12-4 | ASSSWEGMYEQY
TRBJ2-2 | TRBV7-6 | ASRGDTHTGELF
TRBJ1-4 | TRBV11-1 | ASSQKPGQGNEKLF
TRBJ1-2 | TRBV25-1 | ASSARRSATYT
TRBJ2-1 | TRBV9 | ASSVGEGVPTDTQF
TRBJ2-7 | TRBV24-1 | ATSDRKQAGGDEQY
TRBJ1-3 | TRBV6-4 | ASSDAGNTIY
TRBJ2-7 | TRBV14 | ASSRVGLSREQY
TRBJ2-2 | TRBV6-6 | ASKRDRVANTGELF
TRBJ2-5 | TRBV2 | ASGVRIETQY
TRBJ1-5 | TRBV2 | ASRGVGGDGRAQH
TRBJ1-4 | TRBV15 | ATSRQGTGGAGEKLF
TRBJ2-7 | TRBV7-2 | ASSQGHATYEQY
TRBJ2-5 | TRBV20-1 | SARDQEQGIQY
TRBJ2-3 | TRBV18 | ASSPPGKGGTQY
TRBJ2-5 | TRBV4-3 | ASSQDPGGNTQY
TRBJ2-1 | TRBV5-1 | ASSLGDNEQF
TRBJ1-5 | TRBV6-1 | ASSELRTATGPQH
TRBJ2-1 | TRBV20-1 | SAGGTIPNEQF
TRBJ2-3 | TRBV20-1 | SAPREVGTDTQY
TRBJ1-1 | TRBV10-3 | AISDPGQNTEAF
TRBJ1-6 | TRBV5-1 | ASSSQTSGTPLH
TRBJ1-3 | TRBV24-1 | ATSARWGSGNTIY
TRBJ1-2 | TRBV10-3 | AISGLVHGNYGYT
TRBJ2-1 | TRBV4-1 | ASSQDGSISYNEQF
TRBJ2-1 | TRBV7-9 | ASSPPSGGYNEQF
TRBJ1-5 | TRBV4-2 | ASSQVRGQKPQH
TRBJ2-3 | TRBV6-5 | ASMSGGADTQY
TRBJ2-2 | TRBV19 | ASSHPGVQNTGELF